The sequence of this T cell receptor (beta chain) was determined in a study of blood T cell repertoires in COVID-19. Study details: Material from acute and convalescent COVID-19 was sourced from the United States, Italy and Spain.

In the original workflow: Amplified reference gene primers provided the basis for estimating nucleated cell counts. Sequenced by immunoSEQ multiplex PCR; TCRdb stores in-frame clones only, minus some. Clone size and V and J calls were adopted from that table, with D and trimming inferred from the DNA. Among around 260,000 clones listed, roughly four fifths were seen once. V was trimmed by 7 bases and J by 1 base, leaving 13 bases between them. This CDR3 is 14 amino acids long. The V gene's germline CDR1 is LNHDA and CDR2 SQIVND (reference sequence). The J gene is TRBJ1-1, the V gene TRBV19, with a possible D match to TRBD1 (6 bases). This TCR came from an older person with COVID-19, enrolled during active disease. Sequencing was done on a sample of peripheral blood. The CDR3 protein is CASILDRTNTEAFF. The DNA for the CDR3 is TGTGCCAGTATATTGGACAGAACGAACACTGAAGCTTTCTTT.